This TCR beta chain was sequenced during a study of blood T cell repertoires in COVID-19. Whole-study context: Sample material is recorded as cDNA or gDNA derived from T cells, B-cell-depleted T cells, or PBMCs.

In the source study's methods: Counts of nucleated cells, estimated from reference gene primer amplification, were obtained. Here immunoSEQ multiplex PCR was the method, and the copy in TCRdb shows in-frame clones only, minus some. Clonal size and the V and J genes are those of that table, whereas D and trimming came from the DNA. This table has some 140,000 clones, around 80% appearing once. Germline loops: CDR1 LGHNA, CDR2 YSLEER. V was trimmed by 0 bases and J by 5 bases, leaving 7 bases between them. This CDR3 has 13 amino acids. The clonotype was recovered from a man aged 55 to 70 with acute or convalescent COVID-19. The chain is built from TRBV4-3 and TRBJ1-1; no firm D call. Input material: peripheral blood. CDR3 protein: CASSQDIETEAFF. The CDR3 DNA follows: TGCGCCAGCAGCCAAGATATCGAGACTGAAGCTTTCTTT.